A single sample is the source of the 25 T cell receptor beta chains below, sequenced in a study of identical twins. TCRdb used MiXCR to reprocess the 5' RACE reads, holding one entry per CDR3 protein. This table holds 500,000 to 650,000 distinct CDR3 sequences, approximately 20% found once. These data were likewise used in another study, on yellow fever vaccine responses in identical twins.

Sequenced sample: CD4+ T cells sorted from blood. Every receptor here comes from a woman younger than 30 in good health.

The chain employs TRBV5-1 and TRBJ2-1, with D unclear. Per the germline V gene, CDR1 is SGHRS and CDR2 is YFSETQ. This CDR3 has 15 amino acids. Trimming shortened V by 4 bases and J by 2 bases, and 13 bases separated the two germline ends. CDR3 coding DNA: TGCGCCAGCAGCCCGGACGGCCAGCCCTACAATGAGCAGTTCTTC. It is translated as CASSPDGQPYNEQFF. Drawing the rest from reference TRBV5-1 and TRBJ2-1, the complete variable domain is KAGVTQTPRYLIKTRGQQVTLSCSPISGHRSVSWYQQTPGQGLQFLFEYFSETQRNKGNFPGRFSGRQFSNSRSEMNVSTLELGDSALYLCASSPDGQPYNEQFFGPGTRLTVL.

This chain connects TRBV5-1 to TRBJ2-3; 7 bases are shared with TRBD1. J lost 0 bases, V lost 2 bases, and 12 bases had no gene match. Germline V CDR1 and CDR2: SGHRS, YFSETQ. This CDR3 is built from 18 residues. The CDR3 sequence is CASSFIGIGGSSTDTQYF. The CDR3 bases are TGCGCCAGCAGCTTCATTGGAATAGGGGGCTCTAGCACAGATACGCAGTATTTT.

The chain joins TRBV9 to TRBJ2-1, with TRBD2 identical over 8 bases. This CDR3 region has 16 residues. Germline CDR1 is SGDLS and CDR2 is YYNGEE. Trimming removed 7 bases from V and 1 base from J; junction bases left unmatched: 10. CDR3 nucleotides: TGTGCCAGCGTGCGAGGGGCGGGAGGATCCTACAATGAGCAGTTCTTC. The encoded protein is CASVRGAGGSYNEQFF.

The chain has TRBV20-1 and TRBJ2-7; TRBD2 agrees at 7 bases. V trimming: 5 bases; J trimming: 4 bases; junction bases outside the gene matches: 20. This CDR3 is built from 17 residues. Germline CDR1 is DFQATT and CDR2 is SNEGSKA (reference sequence). CDR3 sequence (DNA): TGCAGTGCTGAGGGAGAGTCTGGGCGGGGGTTCTCATACGAGCAGTACGTC. Protein sequence: CSAEGESGRGFSYEQYV.

The chain links TRBV10-3 to TRBJ2-1; D is undetermined. V was shortened by 2 bases and J by 2 bases, with 10 bases between the two germline ends. The V gene's germline CDR1 is ENHRY and CDR2 SYGVKD. CDR3 size: 15 residues. CDR3 coding DNA: TGTGCCATCAGTGAGAGGTCCGGCACCTACAATGAGCAGTTCTTC. It translates to CAISERSGTYNEQFF.

The chain has TRBV18 and TRBJ2-3; 10 bases map to TRBD2. V lost 6 bases and J lost 6; bases outside the gene matches: 3. The length of the CDR3 is 13 residues. CDR1 is KGHSH, CDR2 LQKENI, per germline. The CDR3 spells CASSGTSDDTQYF. For the CDR3, the DNA is TGTGCCAGCTCGGGGACTAGCGATGATACGCAGTATTTT.

The genes are TRBV5-1 and TRBJ2-7; D may be TRBD1 (6 bases). The CDR3 has 16 residues. The V end was cut by 0 bases, the J end by 3 bases, with 16 bases between. Germline loops: CDR1 SGHRS, CDR2 YFSETQ. CDR3 in amino acids: CASSLEQGWLYYEQYF. CDR3 DNA sequence: TGCGCCAGCAGCTTGGAACAGGGATGGTTGTACTACGAGCAGTACTTC. Full variable domain (missing parts from reference TRBV5-1 and TRBJ2-7): KAGVTQTPRYLIKTRGQQVTLSCSPISGHRSVSWYQQTPGQGLQFLFEYFSETQRNKGNFPGRFSGRQFSNSRSEMNVSTLELGDSALYLCASSLEQGWLYYEQYFGPGTRLTVT.

This clonotype was found a few times. The gene calls are TRBV28 and TRBJ2-5; perhaps TRBD2 as D (6 bases). This CDR3 is built from 14 residues. Between the trimmed V and J ends, which lost 6 bases and 5 bases, there was a span of 16 bases. Germline V CDR1 and CDR2: MDHEN, SYDVKM. The CDR3 nucleotides read TGTGCCAGCAGCCTGGAGGCAGGGAGGGAGACCCAGTACTTC. Its translation is CASSLEAGRETQYF.

The CDR3 here is CATSRAASYGGDTQYF. As DNA, the CDR3 is TGTGCCACCAGCAGAGCGGCTAGTTACGGGGGAGATACGCAGTATTTT. The rearrangement joins TRBV15 to TRBJ2-3; perhaps TRBD2 as D (6 bases). Trimming removed 1 base at V and 5 bases at J, with 16 bases between. Germline V lookup: CDR1 LNHNV, CDR2 YYDKDF (reference sequence). The CDR3 contains 16 residues.

This clonotype was detected ten times or more. The chain recombines TRBV5-1 with TRBJ2-5; D ambiguous. Germline V CDR1 and CDR2: SGHRS, YFSETQ. The CDR3 length is 14 residues. V was pared by 2 bases and J by 1 base, with 9 bases between. The CDR3 nucleotides are TGCGCCAGCAGCTTAGGCACATCCCAAGAGACCCAGTACTTC. This encodes CASSLGTSQETQYF.

V usage is TRBV2 and J usage is TRBJ2-5, with 10 nucleotides matching TRBD2. The CDR3 contains 15 residues. Germline assignment: CDR1 SNHLY and CDR2 FYNNEI. Trimming cost V 5 bases and J 5 bases; bases outside gene matches: 8. The CDR3, as DNA: TGTGCCAGCAGTCCGGGACTAGCGTTCGGGGAGACCCAGTACTTC. Protein: CASSPGLAFGETQYF. The entire variable domain, with the rest obtained from reference TRBV2 and TRBJ2-5, is as follows: EPEVTQTPSHQVTQMGQEVILRCVPISNHLYFYWYRQILGQKVEFLVSFYNNEISEKSEIFDDQFSVERPDGSNFTLKIRSTKLEDSAMYFCASSPGLAFGETQYFGPGTRLLVL.

The J gene is TRBJ2-2, the V gene TRBV20-1, with TRBD1 as a possible D gene (6 bases). The V gene's germline CDR1 is DFQATT and CDR2 SNEGSKA (reference sequence). Trimming removed 5 bases at V and 4 bases at J, with 14 bases between. The CDR3 length is 14 residues. Here the CDR3 reads CSAFGDILTGELFF. The CDR3 coding sequence is TGCAGTGCTTTTGGGGACATCCTCACCGGGGAGCTGTTTTTT.

This chain connects TRBV2 to TRBJ2-3; D is unresolved. The CDR3 covers 13 residues. Trimming stripped 1 base from V and 2 bases from J, with 4 bases between. Germline V gene lookup returns CDR1 SNHLY and CDR2 FYNNEI. Here the CDR3 reads CASSEENTDTQYF. The CDR3 DNA reads as TGTGCCAGCAGTGAAGAGAACACAGATACGCAGTATTTT. Full variable domain (remainder filled in from reference TRBV2 and TRBJ2-3): EPEVTQTPSHQVTQMGQEVILRCVPISNHLYFYWYRQILGQKVEFLVSFYNNEISEKSEIFDDQFSVERPDGSNFTLKIRSTKLEDSAMYFCASSEENTDTQYFGPGTRLTVL.

The chain employs TRBV20-1 and TRBJ2-1; tentatively, D is TRBD1 or TRBD2 (5 bases each). V lost 6 bases to trimming and J lost 0 bases, with 27 bases between them. This CDR3 spans 19 amino acids. Germline assignment: CDR1 DFQATT and CDR2 SNEGSKA (reference sequence). The CDR3 nucleotides read TGCAGTGCCCCTGGGGGTGGTCCGTCGACGTCAAGCTCCTACAATGAGCAGTTCTTC. This gives the protein CSAPGGGPSTSSSYNEQFF.

This clonotype was seen a few times. The J gene is TRBJ2-7, the V gene TRBV28; D perhaps matches TRBD1 (5 bases). In germline, CDR1 is MDHEN, CDR2 SYDVKM. The CDR3 covers 14 residues. Trimming removed 5 bases at V and 3 bases at J, with 14 bases between. The CDR3 loop reads CASSIGHIYYEQYF. The CDR3 region has the DNA TGTGCCAGCAGTATCGGACACATATACTACGAGCAGTACTTC.

The genes are TRBV5-1 and TRBJ1-1; 7 bases agree with TRBD1. This CDR3 has 13 amino acids. Per germline, CDR1 SGHRS and CDR2 YFSETQ. V dropped 4 bases and J dropped 3; count of bases not matched to a gene: 3. CDR3 bases: TGCGCCAGCAGCAAGGGGGCGGACACTGAAGCTTTCTTT. Protein sequence: CASSKGADTEAFF.

This clonotype was recorded a few times. This chain connects TRBV12-3 or TRBV12-4 to TRBJ1-1; D not resolved. Trimming cost V 4 bases and J 1 base, with 13 bases left between them. The CDR3 contains 15 residues. CDR3 region: CASSSSPGTNTEAFF. CDR3 in DNA: TGTGCCAGCAGTTCCTCACCCGGCACGAACACTGAAGCTTTCTTT.

The rearrangement uses TRBV29-1 and TRBJ2-3; the D gene could be TRBD1 or TRBD2 (5 bases each). Trimming removed 7 bases from V and 8 bases from J, with 10 bases in between. Germline lookup yields CDR1 SQVTM and CDR2 ANQGSEA. The CDR3 loop spans 10 amino acids. The CDR3 spells CSAGPGTQYF. The CDR3 bases are TGCAGCGCGGGACCGGGTACGCAGTATTTT.

In its sample, this clonotype was seen a few times. The chain joins TRBV20-1 to TRBJ2-3; TRBD2 matches 8 bases. Germline V gives CDR1 DFQATT, CDR2 SNEGSKA (reference sequence). V lost 6 bases and J lost 5; bases outside the gene matches: 13. The CDR3 consists of 15 residues. In DNA, the CDR3 is TGCAGTGCCCAGGGTGCGGGAGGCCGTGGAGATACGCAGTATTTT. Translating it yields CSAQGAGGRGDTQYF.

The V gene is TRBV7-9, the J gene TRBJ2-7, with 12 bases that match TRBD2. The germline V gene encodes CDR1 SEHNR and CDR2 FQNEAQ (reference sequence). This CDR3 spans 13 amino acids. V gave up 5 bases and J gave up 11 bases; unmatched junction bases: 7. Here the CDR3 reads CASSPGLAGPKYV. The CDR3 DNA follows: TGTGCCAGCAGCCCCGGACTAGCGGGACCCAAGTACGTC.

This clonotype was recorded a few times. V is TRBV24-1 and J is TRBJ2-2; possibly TRBD1 for D (6 bases). Between the trimmed V and J ends, which lost 4 bases and 0 bases, there was a span of 11 bases. Germline-derived CDR1 and CDR2 are KGHDR and SFDVKD. The CDR3 totals 16 residues. The DNA of the CDR3 is TGTGCCACCAGTGACCGTGACAGGCCGAACACCGGGGAGCTGTTTTTT. Its protein is CATSDRDRPNTGELFF.

The chain recombines TRBV5-1 with TRBJ1-1, with a possible D match to TRBD1 (6 bases). Per the germline V gene, CDR1 is SGHRS and CDR2 is YFSETQ. V was clipped by 1 base and J by 1 base, with 11 bases between them. The CDR3 consists of 15 residues. In DNA form, the CDR3 reads TGCGCCAGCAGCTTGAGGATGGACAGGAACACTGAAGCTTTCTTT. Encoded protein: CASSLRMDRNTEAFF.

On this clonotype itself: It is likely a read error, because the conserved phenylalanine at the end of the CDR3 is missing. This rearrangement joins TRBV6-6 to TRBJ2-5, with D unresolved. The CDR3 totals 13 residues. In germline, CDR1 is MNHNY, CDR2 SVGAGI (reference sequence). V lost 6 bases and J lost 0, with 8 bases in between. In DNA form, the CDR3 reads TGTGCCAGCAGCCCCGTGGACCAAGAGACCCAGTACTAC. This encodes CASSPVDQETQYY.

The sample holds many counts of this clonotype. This rearrangement joins TRBV7-8 to TRBJ2-3; D unresolved. Between the trimmed V and J ends, which lost 3 bases and 6 bases, there was a span of 7 bases. CDR3 length: 12 residues. CDR1 is SGHVS and CDR2 is FQNEAQ in the germline V gene. Here the CDR3 DNA reads TGTGCCAGCAGCTTCAATGGGGATACGCAGTATTTT. Translating it yields CASSFNGDTQYF.

CDR3 in DNA: TGTGCCATCAGCGCGAACCAGGGCCTATATGGCTACACCTTC. Translating gives CAISANQGLYGYTF. The J gene is TRBJ1-2, the V gene TRBV10-3; a possible D gene is TRBD1 (5 bases). There are 14 residues in the CDR3. Between the trimmed V and J ends, which lost 6 bases and 5 bases, there was a span of 16 bases. Per the germline V gene, CDR1 is ENHRY and CDR2 is SYGVKD.